This TCR beta chain is from a study of T cells expressing NK-cell markers. The wider study: Most of the eight sequenced donors were HCMV-seropositive; one was seronegative. The study, taken as a whole, reports: Dominance of the CD3+CD56-NKG2C+ fraction by these clonotypes also held in a handful of donors. Certain NKG2C+ T cell clones were expanded, and their HCMV specificity remained unclear.

Researchers built TCR beta cDNA using 5'RACE template switching with UMIs. TCRdb reanalyzed the 5' RACE reads, giving one entry per CDR3 protein sequence and no DNA. Recorded here are about 400,000 distinct CDR3 sequences; the top ten clones represent around 11%. Points on this clonotype: Its matching antigen is unknown.

Germline V gives CDR1 KGHSH, CDR2 LQKENI. The CDR3 runs to 19 residues. Sequenced input: blood T cells: a sorted CD56 or NKG2C T cell subset, CD4+ or CD8+ T cells, or bulk PBMC T cells (not recorded which). The chain employs TRBV18 and TRBJ1-1. The TCR comes from a woman in her 50s in good health. The CDR3 here is CASSPLRVGPPFMNTEAFF.